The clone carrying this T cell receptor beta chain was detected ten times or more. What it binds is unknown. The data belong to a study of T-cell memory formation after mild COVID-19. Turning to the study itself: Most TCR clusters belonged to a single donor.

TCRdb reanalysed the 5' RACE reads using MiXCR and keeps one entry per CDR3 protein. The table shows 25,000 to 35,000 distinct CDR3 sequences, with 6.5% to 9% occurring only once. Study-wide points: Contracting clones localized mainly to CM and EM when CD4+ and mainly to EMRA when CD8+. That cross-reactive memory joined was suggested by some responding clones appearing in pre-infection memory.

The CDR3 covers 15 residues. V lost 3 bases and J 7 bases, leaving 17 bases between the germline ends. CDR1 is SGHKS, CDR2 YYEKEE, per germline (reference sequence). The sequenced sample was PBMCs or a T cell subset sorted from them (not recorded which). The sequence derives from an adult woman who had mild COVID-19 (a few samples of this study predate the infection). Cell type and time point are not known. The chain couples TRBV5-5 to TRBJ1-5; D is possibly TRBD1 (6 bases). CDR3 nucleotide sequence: TGTGCCAGCAGCTACGTTGGGGGCGGTGGGCAGCCCCAGCATTTT. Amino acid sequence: CASSYVGGGGQPQHF.